Listed below are T cell receptor beta chains from one sample, sequenced in a study of blood T cell repertoires in COVID-19. The protocol was immunoSEQ multiplex PCR, while the TCRdb copy is restricted to in-frame clones and leaves out a portion. Among 84,000 or so clones listed, more than 60% were seen once. Specimen: peripheral blood. Source of these receptors: a human donor in a cohort sampled during active COVID-19. CDR3s include the opening cysteine and the closing phenylalanine or tryptophan. A D gene is named only where the DNA matches it firmly. Expanded clones get a size class; other rows say once, few or many, or leave the size out.

size	V	J	D	DNA	CDR3
-	TRBV6-4	TRBJ2-1	TRBD2	TGTGCCAGCAGTCCTAAATCCGGGACTAGCGGGACGGTTGAGCAGTTCTTC	CASSPKSGTSGTVEQFF
-	TRBV5-5	TRBJ2-2	-	TGTGCCAGCAGCTACCAACTGGGACAGAACACCGGGGAGCTGTTTTTT	CASSYQLGQNTGELFF
-	TRBV5-1	TRBJ1-1	-	TGCGCCAGCAGCTCTGGACAGATGAACACTGAAGCTTTCTTT	CASSSGQMNTEAFF
-	TRBV5-8	TRBJ2-2	-	TGTGCCAGCAGCCCCGGGGGAGCGGCCCAGTCGAGCACCGGGGAGCTGTTTTTT	CASSPGGAAQSSTGELFF
-	TRBV18	TRBJ1-3	-	TGTGCCAGCCGGCAGGCTCTCTCTGGAAACACCATATATTTT	CASRQALSGNTIYF
-	TRBV12-3/TRBV12-4	TRBJ1-2	-	TGTGCCAGCAGTTTAGGGACAAAGGCTGGCTACACCTTC	CASSLGTKAGYTF
once	TRBV6-6	TRBJ2-7	TRBD1	TGTGCCAGCAGGCCGGGACAGGCGGGATCCTACGAGCAGTACTTC	CASRPGQAGSYEQYF
-	TRBV28	TRBJ1-2	-	TGTGCCAGCAGCCTACCTAGACTGTCAAACTATGGCTACACCTTC	CASSLPRLSNYGYTF
-	TRBV9	TRBJ2-1	TRBD2	TGTGCCAGCAGCGTAGCTGTGGGCGGGGGAGGACATGAGCAGTTCTTC	CASSVAVGGGGHEQFF
-	TRBV4-2	TRBJ2-1	-	TGTGCCAGCAGCTCAACCTCAGTTGAGCAGTTCTTC	CASSSTSVEQFF
-	TRBV7-9	TRBJ2-3	TRBD2	TGTGCCAGCAGCTCCCCCGGACTAGCGGGAAGCACAGATACGCAGTATTTT	CASSSPGLAGSTDTQYF
-	TRBV11-3	TRBJ1-1	-	TGTGCCAGCAGCTTAGGGCAGGGTGATCGAACTGAAGCTTTCTTT	CASSLGQGDRTEAFF
few	TRBV6-5	TRBJ2-2	TRBD1	TGTGCCAGCACCCTGGGACAGCCGAACACCGGGGAGCTGTTTTTT	CASTLGQPNTGELFF
-	TRBV28	TRBJ1-2	-	TGTGCCAGCAGTTTAGGTAGTACGAGCTACACCTTC	CASSLGSTSYTF
-	TRBV19	TRBJ2-7	TRBD1	TGTGCCAGTACCAGGGGACAGGGGGCTTTCGAGCAGTACTTC	CASTRGQGAFEQYF
few	TRBV7-9	TRBJ1-4	-	TGTGCCAGCGGAAACAGGGTCGCTAATGAAAAACTGTTTTTT	CASGNRVANEKLFF
few	TRBV7-2	TRBJ2-7	TRBD2	TGTGCCAGCAGCGGTGGACTAGCGGGAGTTCAGTACTTC	CASSGGLAGVQYF
-	TRBV5-6	TRBJ2-5	-	TGTGCCAGCAGCTTTGGGGAGCGGAACCTCCAAGAGACCCAGTACTTC	CASSFGERNLQETQYF
-	TRBV7-2	TRBJ1-6	-	TGTGCCAGCAGCTTAAGCCCGAATTCACCCCTCCACTTT	CASSLSPNSPLHF
-	TRBV12-3/TRBV12-4	TRBJ2-3	TRBD1	TGTGCCAGCAGTACAGACAGGGCAAATACGCAGTATTTT	CASSTDRANTQYF
-	TRBV24-1	TRBJ2-2	TRBD2	TGTGCCACCAGTGTCCAAACTAGCGGGAGAGGCGGGGAGCTGTTTTTT	CATSVQTSGRGGELFF
few	TRBV5-6	TRBJ2-1	-	TGTGCCAGCAGCCAATACAATGAGCAGTTCTTC	CASSQYNEQFF
-	TRBV27	TRBJ1-2	TRBD1	TGTGCCAGCAGTTTTTTAGGGACAGGTCACGGCTACACCTTC	CASSFLGTGHGYTF
once	TRBV19	TRBJ2-7	TRBD1	TGTGCCAGTAGTACTAGACAGGGGATCCACGAGCAGTACTTC	CASSTRQGIHEQYF
-	TRBV11-3	TRBJ1-3	TRBD1	TGTGCCAGCAGCGTACAGGGGCCCCCCGGCTCTGGAAACACCATATATTTT	CASSVQGPPGSGNTIYF
-	TRBV19	TRBJ2-2	TRBD1	TGTGCCAGCCGGACAGGGGCGACTATTACCACCGGGGAGCTGTTTTTT	CASRTGATITTGELFF
-	TRBV28	TRBJ1-2	TRBD1	TGTGCCAGCAGTTTAGGGACAGGGGTTTTTAGCTACACCTTC	CASSLGTGVFSYTF
once	TRBV7-7	TRBJ2-1	TRBD2	TGTGCTAGCAGCTTAGGGGTCGGGAGGGACAATGAGCAGTTCTTC	CASSLGVGRDNEQFF
-	TRBV9	TRBJ1-3	-	TGTGCCAGCAGCGTAGATCCCCTATCCTCTGGAAACACCATATATTTT	CASSVDPLSSGNTIYF
-	TRBV7-2	TRBJ2-7	-	TGTGCCAGCAGCCGTAAACGAGCGGGACACGGTGGCGAGCAGTACTTC	CASSRKRAGHGGEQYF
-	TRBV28	TRBJ2-3	TRBD2	TGTGCCACACAGACTAGCCCAGATACGCAGTATTTT	CATQTSPDTQYF
-	TRBV3-1/TRBV3-2	TRBJ1-2	-	TGTGCCAGCAGCCGGCTGGGACAATCAGCCCTTTTCTATGGCTACACCTTC	CASSRLGQSALFYGYTF
-	TRBV7-2	TRBJ2-3	TRBD1	TGTGCCAGCAGCTTACAGGGGGCATTCTTGGATACGCAGTATTTT	CASSLQGAFLDTQYF
-	TRBV6-5	TRBJ1-1	-	TGTGCCAGCAGTCGGGACTCGGGGACTGAAGCTTTCTTT	CASSRDSGTEAFF
-	TRBV6-2/TRBV6-3	TRBJ2-6	-	TGTGCCAGCAGCCCTCCCCCAGGGAACTCTGGGGCCAACGTCCTGACTTTC	CASSPPPGNSGANVLTF
-	TRBV2	TRBJ1-2	-	TGTGCCAGCAGTGCGTCGCAGGCGGGCGCTGGCTACACCTTC	CASSASQAGAGYTF
-	TRBV15	TRBJ1-4	-	TGTGCCACCAGCAGAGATGTAGTTAATGAAAAACTGTTTTTT	CATSRDVVNEKLFF
once	TRBV30	TRBJ2-1	TRBD2	TGTGCCTGGAAAGTTACCGGGACTAGCTTCGGTGAGCAGTTCTTC	CAWKVTGTSFGEQFF
-	TRBV11-3	TRBJ2-7	TRBD1	TGTGCCAGCAGCTTGACAGGGGGCGAGCAGTACTTC	CASSLTGGEQYF
-	TRBV6-2/TRBV6-3	TRBJ2-7	TRBD2	TGTGCCAGCAGTACTGGACTAGTTCGGTACGAGCAGTACTTC	CASSTGLVRYEQYF
-	TRBV11-2	TRBJ2-1	TRBD1	TGTGCCAGCAGCCCACTGGACAGGGAGAATGAGCAGTTCTTC	CASSPLDRENEQFF
few	TRBV7-3	TRBJ1-1	-	TGTGCCAGCAGCTTATTATGGAACACTGAAGCTTTCTTT	CASSLLWNTEAFF